This T cell receptor beta chain is from a study of neurological immune-mediated disorders. The cDNA was generated by 5'RACE with 10-nucleotide random UMIs. TCRdb ran MiXCR on the 5' RACE reads and lists one entry per CDR3 protein. The sample yields around 79,000 distinct CDR3 sequences, roughly 15% seen once. As for this clonotype: Its antigen is not identified.

Study findings and constraints: In HTLV-1-associated myelopathy, TCR clonal expansion was greatest, and in multiple sclerosis it was least, below healthy controls. CDR3 amino acid sequences found in expanded clones were never shared across subjects, suggesting private repertoires in all groups.

Germline V gene data show CDR1 as MDHEN and CDR2 as SYDVKM. Trimming removed 6 bases at V and 6 bases at J, with 24 bases between. The CDR3 is made up of 18 amino acids. 2 million unsorted PBMCs were stored in RNAlater at -80 °C before RNA extraction. This rearrangement joins TRBV28 to TRBJ1-6; D remains ambiguous. The sequenced sample consisted of PBMCs. This receptor was taken from a woman in her fifties or sixties in good health. In DNA form, the CDR3 reads TGTGCCAGCAGGTCCGTCAGAAGGTCCCAAGGAAGTAATTCACCCCTCCACTTT. Translated: CASRSVRRSQGSNSPLHF.